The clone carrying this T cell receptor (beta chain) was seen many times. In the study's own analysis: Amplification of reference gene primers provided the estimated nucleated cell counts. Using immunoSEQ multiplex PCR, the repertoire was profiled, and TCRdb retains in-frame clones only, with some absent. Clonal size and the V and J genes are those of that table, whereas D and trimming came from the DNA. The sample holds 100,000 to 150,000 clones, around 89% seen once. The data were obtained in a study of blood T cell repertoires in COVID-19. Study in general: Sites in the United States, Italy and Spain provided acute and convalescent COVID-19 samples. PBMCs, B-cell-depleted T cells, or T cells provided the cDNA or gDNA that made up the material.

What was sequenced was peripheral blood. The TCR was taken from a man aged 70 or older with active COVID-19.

CDR3 amino acids: CASSAGWGEKLFF. As DNA, the CDR3 is TGTGCCAGCAGCGCAGGGTGGGGAGAAAAACTGTTTTTT. The chain carries TRBV7-9 and TRBJ1-4; a possible D gene is TRBD1 (5 bases). CDR3 size: 13 residues. Trimming removed 5 bases at V and 8 bases at J, with 12 bases between. The germline V gene encodes CDR1 SEHNR and CDR2 FQNEAQ (reference sequence).